The clone carrying this T cell receptor beta chain was counted a few times. This sample is part of a study of blood T cell repertoires in COVID-19. In the original analysis: Amplified reference gene primers provided the basis for estimating nucleated cell counts. Repertoires were generated with immunoSEQ multiplex PCR, while TCRdb's copy carries only in-frame clones and drops some. That table furnishes V, J and clone size, whereas the DNA furnished D and trimming. The sample has some 94,000 clones; 84% are singletons. Germline CDR1 LGHNA, CDR2 YSLEER. This CDR3 has 15 amino acids. The V end was cut by 2 bases, the J end by 3 bases, with 11 bases between.

The chain employs TRBV4-3 and TRBJ1-5, with D perhaps matching TRBD1 (6 bases). The source of this sequence is a man aged 70-80 years with active or convalescent COVID-19. The specimen sequenced was peripheral blood. The CDR3 region has the DNA TGCGCCAGCAGCCAAAACCGGGACACCAATCAGCCCCAGCATTTT. Translating it yields CASSQNRDTNQPQHF.